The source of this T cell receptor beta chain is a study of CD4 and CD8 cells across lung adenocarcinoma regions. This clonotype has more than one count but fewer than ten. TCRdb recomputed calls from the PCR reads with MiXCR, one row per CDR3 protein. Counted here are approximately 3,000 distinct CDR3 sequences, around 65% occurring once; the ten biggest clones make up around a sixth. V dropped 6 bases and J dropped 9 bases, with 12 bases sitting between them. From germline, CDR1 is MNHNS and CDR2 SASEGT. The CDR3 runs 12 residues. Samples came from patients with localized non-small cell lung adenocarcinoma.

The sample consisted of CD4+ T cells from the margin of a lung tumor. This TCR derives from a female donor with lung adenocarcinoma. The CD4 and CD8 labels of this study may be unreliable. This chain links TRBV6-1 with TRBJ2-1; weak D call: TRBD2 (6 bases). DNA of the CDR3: TGTGCCAGCAGCCAATGGGAGGTTGAGCAGTTCTTC. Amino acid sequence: CASSQWEVEQFF.